This T cell receptor (beta chain) was captured by sequencing in a study of cytomegalovirus exposure and HLA in healthy donors. Study results and caveats: TRBV6-2, TRBV6-3 and some other V segments were unresolvable in 87-base-pair reads.

This clone was seen only once. Its antigen is currently unknown. PCR involved 60 Vbeta and 13 Jbeta primers. The authors' processing: The count from a later analysis was tens of millions of unique TCR beta chains, 9 million to 12 million of them shared. The assay was immunoSEQ multiplex PCR, and TCRdb's table has in-frame clones only and misses some. Clonal size and the V and J genes are those of that table, whereas D and trimming came from the DNA. The sample shows under 95,000 clones, over 60% of them seen only once. The CDR3 is 13 amino acids. Trimming pared 2 bases from V and 3 bases from J, leaving 7 bases between. Per germline, CDR1 MNHNS and CDR2 SASEGT.

Sequencing was carried out using PBMCs. The chain employs TRBV6-1 and TRBJ1-1; no reliable D call. The clonotype comes from a man in his thirties or forties in good health and CMV-seropositive. CDR3 protein: CASSETFDTEAFF. In nucleotides, the CDR3 is TGTGCCAGCAGTGAAACATTCGACACTGAAGCTTTCTTT.